This entry concerns a single TCR beta chain. This record comes from a study of blood T cell repertoires in COVID-19. Generated by immunoSEQ multiplex PCR, the TCRdb table keeps only in-frame clones and is missing some. The table shows approximately 490,000 clones, with around 87% occurring only once. The CDR3 runs to 16 residues. The junction had 9 bases not matched to a gene; V was cut back by 3 bases and J by 9 bases. Germline V gene data show CDR1 as LNHDA and CDR2 as SQIVND (reference sequence). Participants were aged about 18 to 90 years from roughly 26 US areas. This chain connects TRBV19 to TRBJ1-5; 12 bases map to TRBD1. This receptor was obtained from a woman between 18 and 29 years old who had recovered from COVID-19. Specimen: PBMCs or T cells enriched from blood (not recorded which). DNA for the CDR3: TGTGCCAGTAGTATGGGGGACAGGGGGCTTCCCCGGCCCCAGCATTTT. Its protein is CASSMGDRGLPRPQHF.